Presented here are 28 T cell receptor beta chains from one specimen sequenced in a study of blood T cells in healthy people across ages. The authors ran a second PCR of about 6 to 11 cycles using a sample-barcoded 5' primer and a J-beta primer mix. One entry per CDR3 protein, called by TCRdb with MiXCR from the 5' RACE reads. The repertoire holds around 1.5 million distinct CDR3 sequences, with roughly 59% as singletons. The specimen was blood. These receptors all come from a man between 18 and 29 years old in good health.

This clonotype was observed once. This chain links TRBV20-1 with TRBJ2-7, with 7 bases that match TRBD1. The CDR3 spans 14 residues. Germline loops: CDR1 DFQATT, CDR2 SNEGSKA (reference sequence). Trimming cost V 6 bases and J 0 bases; bases outside gene matches: 8. The CDR3 loop is CSAEGTDYSYEQYF. The CDR3 DNA reads TGCAGTGCCGAGGGGACAGACTACTCCTACGAGCAGTACTTC.

This clonotype was recorded a few times. This chain links TRBV12-3 or TRBV12-4 with TRBJ2-7, with TRBD2 identical over 11 bases. The V segment lost 5 bases and the J segment 4 bases; nucleotides outside the gene matches: 4. This CDR3 has 14 amino acids. CDR3 coding DNA: TGTGCCAGCAGTACTAGCGGGAGAGGGTACGAGCAGTACTTC. The encoded protein is CASSTSGRGYEQYF.

This chain connects TRBV5-4 to TRBJ2-4, with D tentatively TRBD1 (6 bases). The germline V gene encodes CDR1 SGHNT and CDR2 YYREEE (reference sequence). The V end was cut by 3 bases, the J end by 6 bases, with 19 bases between. This CDR3 spans 16 amino acids. The chain's CDR3 is CASSSQSGTLGNIQYF. Written as DNA, the CDR3 is TGTGCCAGCAGCTCCCAGTCGGGGACATTGGGAAACATTCAGTACTTC.

This clonotype was counted a single time. J is TRBJ2-7 and V is TRBV6-2 or TRBV6-3; D call uncertain. Germline lookup yields CDR1 MNHEY and CDR2 SVGEGT. The V end lost 5 bases, the J end lost 6 bases, and 17 bases lay between the germline ends. The CDR3 has 14 amino acids. For the CDR3, the DNA is TGTGCCAGCAGTACCCAGGACCTATCTTCCGAGCAGTACTTC. Amino acid sequence: CASSTQDLSSEQYF.

Points on this clonotype: One end of the junction is discordant with germline, which a read error may explain. This chain uses TRBV11-2 with TRBJ2-3; tentatively, D is TRBD1 (5 bases). From germline, CDR1 is SGHAT and CDR2 FQNNGV. There are 15 residues in the CDR3. The CDR3 DNA is TGTGCCAGCAGAACCTGGGGCAGAAGCAGAGATACGCAGTATTTT. Translated, it gives CASRTWGRSRDTQYF.

V and J are TRBV12-3 or TRBV12-4 and TRBJ1-3, with 11 bases matching TRBD1. V was clipped by 5 bases and J by 3 bases; unmatched bases: 6. The CDR3 runs 16 residues. This chain's CDR3 is CASSPGQGASGNTIYF. CDR3 sequence (DNA): TGTGCCAGCAGTCCAGGACAGGGGGCGAGTGGAAACACCATATATTTT.

The chain carries TRBV27 and TRBJ2-1, with TRBD2 matching over 8 bases. The V and J ends lost 0 bases and 7 bases, in that order; junction bases with no gene match: 8. The CDR3 sequence is 16 residues long. Germline-derived CDR1 and CDR2 are MNHEY and SMNVEV (reference sequence). CDR3 sequence (DNA): TGTGCCAGCAGTTTATCCCACGGGAGGGCAGAGAATGAGCAGTTCTTC. This sequence encodes CASSLSHGRAENEQFF.

This clonotype was observed a handful of times. V usage is TRBV12-3 or TRBV12-4 and J usage is TRBJ1-4; D gene unclear. This CDR3 is built from 12 residues. V was clipped by 5 bases and J by 8 bases, with 9 bases between them. The chain's CDR3 is CASSPDEEKLFF. CDR3 nucleotide sequence: TGTGCCAGCAGTCCCGACGAGGAAAAACTGTTTTTT.

DNA of the CDR3: TGCGCCAGCAGCCCCTCCGGAAGGGCTTACAATGAGCAGTTCTTC. Its translation is CASSPSGRAYNEQFF. The chain links TRBV4-3 to TRBJ2-1; D unresolved. CDR1 and CDR2 from the germline V gene are LGHNA and YSLEER. The V gene lost 4 bases and the J gene lost 4 bases, with 14 bases spanning the gap. This CDR3 has 15 amino acids.

The chain is built from TRBV2 and TRBJ1-2, with TRBD1 identical over 7 bases. This CDR3 contains 14 residues. CDR1 SNHLY and CDR2 FYNNEI come from the germline V gene. The junction had 1 base not matched to a gene; V was cut back by 1 base and J by 2 bases. The CDR3 nucleotides are TGTGCCAGCAGTGAAGAGGGGGCCAACTATGGCTACACCTTC. Translated, it gives CASSEEGANYGYTF.

V is TRBV15 and J is TRBJ2-6, with unresolved D. This CDR3 region has 15 residues. CDR1 is LNHNV, CDR2 YYDKDF, per germline (reference sequence). Deletions cut 5 bases from V and 0 bases from J, with 8 bases between. The DNA for the CDR3 is TGTGCCACCAGCCTGGCAAGCTCTGGGGCCAACGTCCTGACTTTC. Translation gives CATSLASSGANVLTF.

The rearrangement uses TRBV30 and TRBJ2-5; perhaps TRBD2 as D (6 bases). The J call may be in error: the DNA end matches TRBJ2-4 better. CDR1 and CDR2 (germline): GTSNPN, SVGIG (reference sequence). The CDR3 covers 14 residues. CDR3 residues: CAWSLEGHLGIQYF. In DNA form, the CDR3 reads TGTGCCTGGAGTTTGGAGGGTCATCTGGGCATTCAGTACTTC.

In its sample, this clonotype was seen once. The rearrangement uses TRBV6-5 and TRBJ2-7; D perhaps matches TRBD1 (5 bases). This CDR3 contains 13 residues. Germline CDR1 reads MNHEY; CDR2 reads SVGAGI. V lost 7 bases, J lost 6 bases, and 16 bases lay in between. The CDR3 here is CASTFAQGSEQYF. The CDR3 coding sequence is TGTGCCAGCACCTTCGCGCAGGGTAGCGAGCAGTACTTC.

The chain uses TRBV10-3 and TRBJ2-4; no reliable D call. Judging by the DNA end, TRBJ2-5 fits better; the J call may be wrong. This CDR3 has 13 amino acids. CDR1 and CDR2 from the germline V gene are ENHRY and SYGVKD. In DNA, the CDR3 is TGTGCCATCAGGACCCCAGTGGAAGAGACCCAGTACTTC. It is translated as CAIRTPVEETQYF.

This chain links TRBV2 with TRBJ2-7; D is unclear. Between the trimmed V and J ends, which lost 5 bases and 0 bases, there was a span of 14 bases. The CDR3 is 15 amino acids. Germline loops: CDR1 SNHLY, CDR2 FYNNEI. The CDR3 coding sequence is TGTGCCAGCAGTTTCCTTGGCGAACGCTCCTACGAGCAGTACTTC. Translation gives CASSFLGERSYEQYF.

The gene calls are TRBV15 and TRBJ1-1, with D perhaps TRBD1 (5 bases). The CDR3 has 13 amino acids. Trimming left V 1 base short and J 5 bases short, with 8 bases between. Germline V gene lookup returns CDR1 LNHNV and CDR2 YYDKDF (reference sequence). The chain's CDR3 is CATSRAQGTEAFF. DNA for the CDR3: TGTGCCACCAGCAGAGCCCAGGGTACTGAAGCTTTCTTT.

This chain joins TRBV3-1 and TRBJ2-7; perhaps TRBD1 as D (5 bases). The J call may be wrong; the DNA end is better matched by TRBJ2-5. The CDR3 has 14 residues. The germline V gene has CDR1 LGHDT and CDR2 YNNKEL (reference sequence). CDR3 sequence reads: CASSQDLGAKTQYF. Here the CDR3 DNA reads TGTGCCAGCAGCCAAGATCTAGGGGCGAAGACCCAGTACTTC.

The chain employs TRBV4-1 and TRBJ2-7; TRBD2 aligns across 8 bases. Unmatched junction bases numbered 3, after V lost 1 base and J lost 1 base. In germline, CDR1 is MGHRA, CDR2 YSYEKL. The CDR3 length is 15 residues. CDR3 sequence (DNA): TGCGCCAGCAGCCAAGGCGGGGGGCCATCCTACGAGCAGTACTTC. Translated: CASSQGGGPSYEQYF.

The V gene is TRBV29-1, the J gene TRBJ2-5, with D perhaps matching TRBD1 (6 bases). This CDR3 spans 14 amino acids. The germline CDR1 and CDR2 sequences are SQVTM and ANQGSEA. Trimming removed 4 bases at V and 2 bases at J, with 14 bases between. This chain's CDR3 is CSVGGGGFQETQYF. In DNA, the CDR3 is TGCAGCGTTGGGGGTGGGGGCTTTCAAGAGACCCAGTACTTC.

The genes are TRBV29-1 and TRBJ1-1; D remains ambiguous. CDR3 size: 12 residues. Germline CDR1 reads SQVTM; CDR2 reads ANQGSEA. Between the trimmed V and J ends, which lost 7 bases and 2 bases, there was a span of 11 bases. CDR3 DNA sequence: TGCAGCGCCTTCTTTGGAAACACTGAAGCTTTCTTT. It yields the protein CSAFFGNTEAFF.

DNA of the CDR3: TGTGCCATCAGTGAGTCGAGTAATCAGCCCCAGCATTTT. Protein sequence: CAISESSNQPQHF. The V and J genes are TRBV10-3 and TRBJ1-5; D not certain. Looked up from germline, CDR1 is ENHRY and CDR2 is SYGVKD. This CDR3 contains 13 residues. V lost 0 bases to trimming and J lost 4 bases, with 4 bases between them.

The rearrangement uses TRBV9 and TRBJ2-5, with 7 positions matching TRBD2. V lost 2 bases, J lost 5 bases, and 9 bases stayed unmatched. The CDR3 sequence is 15 residues long. Germline-derived CDR1 and CDR2 are SGDLS and YYNGEE. The CDR3 is CASSVGPGGTETQYF. The DNA of the CDR3 is TGTGCCAGCAGCGTGGGTCCCGGGGGGACGGAGACCCAGTACTTC. Together with reference TRBV9 and TRBJ2-5, the CDR3 gives the full variable domain: DSGVTQTPKHLITATGQRVTLRCSPRSGDLSVYWYQQSLDQGLQFLIQYYNGEERAKGNILERFSAQQFPDLHSELNLSSLELGDSALYFCASSVGPGGTETQYFGPGTRLLVL.

The rearrangement links TRBV12-3 or TRBV12-4 to TRBJ2-5; D is ambiguous. The closer fit of TRBJ2-7 to the DNA end suggests the J call may be wrong. This CDR3 spans 15 amino acids. The CDR3 DNA follows: TGTGCCAGCAGTTTATCTAACTACATGCGATACGAGCAGTACTTC. Its translation: CASSLSNYMRYEQYF.

This chain connects TRBV3-1 to TRBJ1-5; TRBD1 matches 7 bases. V lost 1 base and J lost 9; bases outside the gene matches: 9. This CDR3 region has 15 residues. Germline CDR1 reads LGHDT; CDR2 reads YNNKEL (reference sequence). CDR3 amino acids: CASSQGTGDLGPQHF. DNA of the CDR3: TGTGCCAGCAGCCAAGGAACAGGGGATTTGGGGCCCCAGCATTTT.

The chain combines TRBV27 with TRBJ2-7, with D uncertain. The CDR3 is made up of 13 amino acids. Per germline, CDR1 MNHEY and CDR2 SMNVEV (reference sequence). Trimming removed 6 bases from V and 1 base from J, with 10 bases in between. The CDR3 DNA follows: TGTGCCAGCAGCGACTCGTTTTCCTACGAGCAGTACTTC. This gives the protein CASSDSFSYEQYF.

This clonotype turned up a few times. The chain joins TRBV20-1 to TRBJ2-5; D is perhaps TRBD1 or TRBD2 (6 bases each). Trimming pared 1 base from V and 3 bases from J, leaving 15 bases between. The CDR3 runs 15 residues. Germline-derived CDR1 and CDR2 are DFQATT and SNEGSKA (reference sequence). CDR3 region: CSARVVAGHEETQYF. CDR3 coding DNA: TGCAGTGCTAGAGTTGTGGCGGGACACGAAGAGACCCAGTACTTC.

This clonotype has just one count. This chain uses TRBV29-1 with TRBJ1-4, with TRBD1 identical over 7 bases. The CDR3 sequence is 14 residues long. Per germline, CDR1 SQVTM and CDR2 ANQGSEA. Trimming at V came to 4 bases and at J to 5 bases, leaving 7 bases not matched to a gene. CDR3 sequence: CSVGIGTVNEKLFF. As DNA, the CDR3 is TGCAGCGTTGGTATCGGGACAGTGAATGAAAAACTGTTTTTT.

At least ten counts were recorded for this clonotype. This rearrangement joins TRBV28 to TRBJ1-5; D remains ambiguous. This CDR3 contains 12 residues. The germline V and J ends were trimmed by 6 bases and 4 bases, with 7 bases remaining between them. Germline loops: CDR1 MDHEN, CDR2 SYDVKM. The CDR3 sequence is CASRGPNQPQHF. CDR3 in DNA: TGTGCCAGCAGGGGCCCTAATCAGCCCCAGCATTTT.